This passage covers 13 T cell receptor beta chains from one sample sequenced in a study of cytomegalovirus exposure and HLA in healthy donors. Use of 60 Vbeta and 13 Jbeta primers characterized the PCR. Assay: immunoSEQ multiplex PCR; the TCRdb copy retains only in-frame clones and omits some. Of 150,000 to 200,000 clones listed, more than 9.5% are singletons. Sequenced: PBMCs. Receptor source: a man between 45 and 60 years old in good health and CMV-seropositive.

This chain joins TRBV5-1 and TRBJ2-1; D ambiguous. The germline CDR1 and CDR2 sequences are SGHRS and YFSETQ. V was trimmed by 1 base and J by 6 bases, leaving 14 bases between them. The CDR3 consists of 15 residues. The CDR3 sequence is CASSLLLRVGNEQFF. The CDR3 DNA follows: TGCGCCAGCAGCTTGCTTCTTCGGGTGGGCAATGAGCAGTTCTTC.

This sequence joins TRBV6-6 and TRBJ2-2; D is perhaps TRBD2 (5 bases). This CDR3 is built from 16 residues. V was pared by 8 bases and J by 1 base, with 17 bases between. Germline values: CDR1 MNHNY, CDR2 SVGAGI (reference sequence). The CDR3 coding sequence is TGTGCCAGCTACGCAGCGGATCTAGTGAACACCGGGGAGCTGTTTTTT. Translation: CASYAADLVNTGELFF.

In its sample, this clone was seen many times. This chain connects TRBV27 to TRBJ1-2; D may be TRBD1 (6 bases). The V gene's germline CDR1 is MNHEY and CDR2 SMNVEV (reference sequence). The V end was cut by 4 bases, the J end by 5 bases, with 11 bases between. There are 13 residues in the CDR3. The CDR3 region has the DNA TGTGCCAGCAGTTCCCCTACAGGGTATGGCTACACCTTC. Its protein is CASSSPTGYGYTF.

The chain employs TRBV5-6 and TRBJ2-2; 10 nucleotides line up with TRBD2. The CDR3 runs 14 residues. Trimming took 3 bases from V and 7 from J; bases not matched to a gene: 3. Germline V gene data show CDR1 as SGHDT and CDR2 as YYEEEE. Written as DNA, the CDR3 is TGTGCCAGCAGCTGGACTAGCGGCTACGGGGAGCTGTTTTTT. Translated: CASSWTSGYGELFF.

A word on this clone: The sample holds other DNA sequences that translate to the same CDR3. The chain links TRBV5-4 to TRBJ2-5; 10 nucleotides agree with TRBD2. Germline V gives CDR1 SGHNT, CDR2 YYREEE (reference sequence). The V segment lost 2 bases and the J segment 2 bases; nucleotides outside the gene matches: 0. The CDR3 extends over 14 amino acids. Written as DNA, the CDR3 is TGTGCCAGCAGCTTAGCGGGGGGGCAAGAGACCCAGTACTTC. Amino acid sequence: CASSLAGGQETQYF.

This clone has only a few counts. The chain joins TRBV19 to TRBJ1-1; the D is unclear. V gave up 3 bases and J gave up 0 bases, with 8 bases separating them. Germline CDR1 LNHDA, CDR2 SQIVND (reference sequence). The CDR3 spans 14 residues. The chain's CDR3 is CASSIGDMNTEAFF. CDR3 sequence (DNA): TGTGCCAGTAGTATTGGAGATATGAACACTGAAGCTTTCTTT.

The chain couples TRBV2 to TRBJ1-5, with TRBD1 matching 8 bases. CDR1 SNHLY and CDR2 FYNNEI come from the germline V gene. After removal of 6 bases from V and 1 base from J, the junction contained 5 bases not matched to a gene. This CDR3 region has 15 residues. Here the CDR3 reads CASSRQGISNQPQHF. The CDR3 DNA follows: TGTGCCAGCAGCCGACAGGGGATAAGCAATCAGCCCCAGCATTTT.

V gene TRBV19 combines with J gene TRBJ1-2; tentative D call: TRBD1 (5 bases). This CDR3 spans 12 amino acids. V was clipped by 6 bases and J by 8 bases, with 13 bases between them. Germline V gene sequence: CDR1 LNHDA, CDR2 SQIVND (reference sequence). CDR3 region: CASRIRRDGYTF. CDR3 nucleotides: TGTGCCAGTAGAATCAGGAGGGACGGCTACACCTTC.

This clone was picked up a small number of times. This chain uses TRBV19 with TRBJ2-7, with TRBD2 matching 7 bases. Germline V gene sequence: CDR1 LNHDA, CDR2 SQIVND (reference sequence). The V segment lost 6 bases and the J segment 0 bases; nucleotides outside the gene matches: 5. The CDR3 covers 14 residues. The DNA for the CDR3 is TGTGCCAGTAGCCTCAGCGGGACCTCCTACGAGCAGTACTTC. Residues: CASSLSGTSYEQYF.

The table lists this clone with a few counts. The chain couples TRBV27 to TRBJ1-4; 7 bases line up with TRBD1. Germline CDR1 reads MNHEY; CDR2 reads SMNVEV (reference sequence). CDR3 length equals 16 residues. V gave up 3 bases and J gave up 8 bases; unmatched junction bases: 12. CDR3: CASSLGYRGLGEKLFF. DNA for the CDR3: TGTGCCAGCAGTTTGGGATACAGGGGTTTAGGAGAAAAACTGTTTTTT.

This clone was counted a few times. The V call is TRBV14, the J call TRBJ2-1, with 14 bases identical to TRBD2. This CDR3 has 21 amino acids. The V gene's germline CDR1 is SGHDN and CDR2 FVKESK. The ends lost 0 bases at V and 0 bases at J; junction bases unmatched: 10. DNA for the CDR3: TGTGCCAGCAGCCAAGATTCCCGGACTAGCGGGGGGCCATACTCCTACAATGAGCAGTTCTTC. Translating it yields CASSQDSRTSGGPYSYNEQFF.

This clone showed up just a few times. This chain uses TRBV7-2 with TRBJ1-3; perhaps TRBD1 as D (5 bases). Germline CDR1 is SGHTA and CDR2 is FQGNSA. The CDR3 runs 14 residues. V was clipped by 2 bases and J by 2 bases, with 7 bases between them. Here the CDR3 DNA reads TGTGCCAGCAGCTTACAGGGTGCTGGAAACACCATATATTTT. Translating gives CASSLQGAGNTIYF. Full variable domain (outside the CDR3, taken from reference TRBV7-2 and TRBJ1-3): GAGVSQSPSNKVTEKGKDVELRCDPISGHTALYWYRQSLGQGLEFLIYFQGNSAPDKSGLPSDRFSAERTGGSVSTLTIQRTQQEDSAVYLCASSLQGAGNTIYFGEGSWLTVV.

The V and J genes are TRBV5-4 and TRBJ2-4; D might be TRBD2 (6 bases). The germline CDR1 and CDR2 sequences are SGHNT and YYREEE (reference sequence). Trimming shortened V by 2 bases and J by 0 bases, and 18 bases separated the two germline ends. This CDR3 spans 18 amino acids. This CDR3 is CASSFGGVETKAKNIQYF. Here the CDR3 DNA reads TGTGCCAGCAGCTTCGGGGGAGTGGAAACCAAAGCCAAAAACATTCAGTACTTC. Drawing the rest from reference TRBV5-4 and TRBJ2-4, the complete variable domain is ETGVTQSPTHLIKTRGQQVTLRCSSQSGHNTVSWYQQALGQGPQFIFQYYREEENGRGNFPPRFSGLQFPNYSSELNVNALELDDSALYLCASSFGGVETKAKNIQYFGAGTRLSVL.